This T cell receptor (beta chain) comes out of a study of blood T cell repertoires in COVID-19. Study summary: Donors in the United States, Italy and Spain gave samples during acute or convalescent COVID-19. The analysed material was cDNA or gDNA that came from T cells, B-cell-depleted T cells, or PBMCs.

Source study methods: Estimation of nucleated cell counts was performed using reference gene primer amplification. The table came from immunoSEQ multiplex PCR; TCRdb's copy has only in-frame clones and leaves some out. V and J calls and clone size are as listed in that table; D and trimming were resolved from the DNA. The sample shows about 220,000 clones, approximately 84% of them seen only once. The V end lost 5 bases, the J end lost 6 bases, and 16 bases lay between the germline ends. Germline-derived CDR1 and CDR2 are SEHNR and FQNEAQ (reference sequence). This CDR3 is 14 amino acids long. The chain joins TRBV7-9 to TRBJ1-2, with D perhaps matching TRBD1 (6 bases). This clonotype originated in a woman in her twenties or thirties who had recovered from COVID-19. Material for sequencing was peripheral blood. The CDR3 sequence is CASSSPTGRDGYTF. In DNA, the CDR3 is TGTGCCAGCAGCAGTCCAACAGGGCGGGATGGCTACACCTTC.